This TCR beta chain was recorded in a study of blood T cells in healthy people across ages. PCR was performed a second time for 7 to 11 cycles using a sample-barcoded 5' primer and a J-beta primer mix. One entry per CDR3 protein, called by TCRdb with MiXCR from the 5' RACE reads. The sample yields hundreds of thousands of distinct CDR3 sequences, roughly 50% seen once. Trimming at V came to 0 bases and at J to 8 bases, leaving 9 bases not matched to a gene. The CDR3 has 14 residues. Per the germline V gene, CDR1 is DFQATT and CDR2 is SNEGSKA (reference sequence). This sequence originates from a woman aged 60-70 years in good health. What was sequenced was blood. The chain is built from TRBV20-1 and TRBJ1-1; 7 bases are a match to TRBD1. Here the CDR3 reads CSARDYTGAKEAFF. CDR3 nucleotides: TGCAGTGCTAGAGATTATACAGGGGCAAAAGAAGCTTTCTTT.